This TCR beta chain was profiled in a study of response to subunit inactivated influenza vaccine. Study results and caveats: Only a handful of new T cells, the authors suggested, are recruited with each seasonal influenza vaccination.

The CDR3 has 14 residues. From germline, CDR1 is MDHEN and CDR2 SYDVKM. TCRdb re-analysed the RT-PCR reads in MiXCR, keeping a single row per CDR3 protein. The table has about 520,000 distinct CDR3 sequences, roughly 7.9% seen once. With respect to this clonotype: Its cognate antigen is unknown. A junction end diverges from the germline sequence, so it may reflect a read error.

The sample consisted of PBMCs from blood, taken less than 30 months after vaccination. The clonotype originates from a man aged 50 to 75 who received an inactivated influenza vaccine. This chain uses TRBV28 with TRBJ2-7; 8 positions match TRBD1. As DNA, the CDR3 is TGTGCCAGCAGCCTGGACAGGGCCCCCCACGAGCAGGACTTC. It is translated as CASSLDRAPHEQDF.